The text below deals with one T cell receptor (beta chain). This clone's antigen is unknown. Nothing much larger sits one base from this clone, and base qualities are not available. Using the deep immunoSEQ assay, multiplex PCR amplified TCR CDR3 regions from genomic DNA. Extracted genomic DNA from each cell subset was distributed evenly across all wells of several immunoSEQ 96-well plates, and each plate was treated as a replicate. For sorted subsets, approximately 200 ng of genomic DNA, equivalent to 25,000 to 35,000 T cell genomes, went into each replicate PCR. Purified libraries were measured with a Qubit 3.0 fluorometer, size-checked on a Bioanalyzer 2100, and measured again with the KAPA Library Quantification kit. Every immunoSEQ 96-well plate was sequenced on a separate single-read 150-cycle Illumina NextSeq 550 flow cell. In the authors' own workflow: Because the immunoSEQ output held only junctional sequences and lacked quality scores, the filtering could not match the filtering applied to full-length reads. To assign V/J genes and CDR3, sequences were annotated against IMGT germline references using PyIR, a Python wrapper for IgBLAST v1.9. Reads with weak V/J assignments (E-value above 1e-6), missing CDR3, stop codons, out-of-frame junctions, or ambiguous translated residues were removed. V3J clonotypes were defined by identical inferred V gene, J gene, and CDR3 amino acid sequence. Percentage overlap between repertoires was calculated by dividing the number of shared unique clonotypes by the size of the smaller repertoire. Repertoire richness was assessed with RTK rarefaction, the Chao1 estimator, and Recon v2.1 estimates of unobserved clonotypes. OLGA was used to compute generation probabilities for all TCRbeta clonotypes that the gDNA method yielded from four donors. Entries here come from immuneACCESS through TCRdb and include only in-frame sequences with V and J called. Some clones fail to appear in such tables; in the studies checked, an unresolved V gene covers under half of the shortfall, and the cause of the remainder is unknown. V and J calls and clone size are given by that table; D and trimming were obtained from the DNA. Across this sample there are a few million clones, with roughly 90% seen only once. The ten top clones hold about 0.36% of the sample.

The sample belongs to a study of shared clonotypes between healthy human individuals (dated by TCRdb to 2020 to 2021). About the investigation overall: The cohort comprised a couple of women and a few men aged 18 to 49 years. To increase sequencing depth and limit assay-specific biases, different laboratories used diverse techniques to prepare libraries and sequence TCR repertoires. Per donor, three plates each were used for CD4 naive and CD4 memory, two for CD8 naive, and one for CD8 memory. To estimate repertoire size and how much clonotypes are shared between individuals, the study performed deep sequencing of blood TCR repertoires from about five healthy adults. Between about 0.94 and 8.9 billion PBMCs per donor were obtained by leukapheresis.

What the work shows at the level of the full study, not this receptor alone: Incomplete sequencing was indicated by rarefaction of sorted-subset datasets, despite the large sequencing depth. Pairwise subsampling led to the expectation that sequencing depth would affect the degree of clonotype sharing among donors. The small number of donors limited the genetic and exposure-history diversity represented. Compared with non-shared clonotypes, the clonotypes found in all four sorted-subset donors had higher generation probabilities. Sampling was restricted to blood, and TCR repertoires in tissues likely differ from the TCR repertoires found in blood. When four donors were compared, the shared fraction of clonotypes was about 5% for naive CD4, around 3.6% for naive CD8, more than 2% for memory CD4, and approximately 0.4% for memory CD8. Larger estimated clonotype richness was generally found for naive subsets than for memory subsets.

Donors were healthy HIV-negative adults with no recently reported acute infections or vaccinations. All donors were Caucasian adults living in Nashville, Tennessee, USA. CD4+ T cells were enriched by magnetic negative selection, after which naive cells were positively selected on CD45RA and the negative fraction was taken as the memory subset. After blood collection by leukapheresis, PBMCs were isolated using Ficoll-Histopaque density gradient centrifugation and then cryopreserved in the vapor phase of liquid nitrogen. Analytical flow cytometry was used to check the purity and quantity of each magnetically sorted T cell population. Genomic DNA was isolated from every sorted fraction and measured by UV absorbance on a Nanodrop 2000c. The source material was naive CD4+ T cells from PBMCs. According to the study, the label for this sample's cell subset or site signals: CD45RA+ positively selected. This receptor was taken from a man aged 18 to 29 in good health. Some clones in this sample may be carry-over from other donors' samples.

At the DNA level, the sequence is TGTGCCACCAGCAGAGATTACGGGATTTTCTACGAGCAGTACTTC. Its translation reads: CATSRDYGIFYEQYF. The V and J genes are TRBV15 and TRBJ2-7; TRBD2 might be the D gene, on 5 matching bases. From the germline V gene (reference sequence), CDR1 is LNHNV and CDR2 is YYDKDF. Relative to germline, V is 0 bases shorter and J is 3 bases shorter, with 12 bases between their ends. Reading from cysteine to phenylalanine, the CDR3 counts 15 amino acids. The sequence is cut down to CDR3 DNA, 45 bases in frame from base 1.